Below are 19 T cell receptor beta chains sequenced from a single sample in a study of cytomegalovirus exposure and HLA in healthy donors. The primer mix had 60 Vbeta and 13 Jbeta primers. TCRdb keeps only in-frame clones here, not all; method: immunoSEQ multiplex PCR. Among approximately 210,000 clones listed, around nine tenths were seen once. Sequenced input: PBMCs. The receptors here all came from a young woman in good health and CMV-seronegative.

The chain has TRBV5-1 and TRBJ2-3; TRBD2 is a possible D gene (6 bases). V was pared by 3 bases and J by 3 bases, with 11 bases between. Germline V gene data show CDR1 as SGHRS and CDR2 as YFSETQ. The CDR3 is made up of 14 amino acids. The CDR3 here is CASSSGRGTDTQYF. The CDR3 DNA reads TGCGCCAGCAGCTCCGGACGGGGGACAGATACGCAGTATTTT.

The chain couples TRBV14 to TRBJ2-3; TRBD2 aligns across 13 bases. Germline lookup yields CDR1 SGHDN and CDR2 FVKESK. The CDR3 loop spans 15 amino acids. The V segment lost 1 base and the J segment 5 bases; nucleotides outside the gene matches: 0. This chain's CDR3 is CASSQGTSGRDTQYF. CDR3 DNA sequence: TGTGCCAGCAGCCAAGGGACTAGCGGGAGAGATACGCAGTATTTT.

The CDR3 sequence: CASSLGLAGEVNIQYF. The CDR3 bases are TGCGCCAGCAGCTTGGGACTAGCGGGTGAGGTAAACATTCAGTACTTC. This sequence joins TRBV5-1 and TRBJ2-4; 10 nucleotides align to TRBD2. V was clipped by 0 bases and J by 6 bases; unmatched bases: 6. This CDR3 contains 16 residues. The germline gives CDR1 SGHRS, CDR2 YFSETQ.

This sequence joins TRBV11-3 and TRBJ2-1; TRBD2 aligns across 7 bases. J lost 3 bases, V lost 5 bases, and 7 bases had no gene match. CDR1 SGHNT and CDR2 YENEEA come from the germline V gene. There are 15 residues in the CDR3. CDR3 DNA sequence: TGTGCCAGCAGCCAAAGCGGGGCCTACTACAATGAGCAGTTCTTC. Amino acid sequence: CASSQSGAYYNEQFF.

The CDR3 DNA reads TGTGCCAGCAGCCAAGGACAGCTTAATGAAAAACTGTTTTTT. Translated: CASSQGQLNEKLFF. The chain couples TRBV7-9 to TRBJ1-4; D possibly corresponds to TRBD1 (6 bases). The V and J ends lost 5 bases and 4 bases respectively, with 11 bases between them. CDR3 length: 14 amino acids. Looked up from germline, CDR1 is SEHNR and CDR2 is FQNEAQ (reference sequence).

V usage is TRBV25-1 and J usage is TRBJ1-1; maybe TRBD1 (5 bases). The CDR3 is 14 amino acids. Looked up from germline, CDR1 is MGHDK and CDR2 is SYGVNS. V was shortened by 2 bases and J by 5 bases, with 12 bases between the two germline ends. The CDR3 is CASSETGRKTEAFF. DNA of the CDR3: TGTGCCAGCAGTGAAACAGGTAGGAAGACTGAAGCTTTCTTT.

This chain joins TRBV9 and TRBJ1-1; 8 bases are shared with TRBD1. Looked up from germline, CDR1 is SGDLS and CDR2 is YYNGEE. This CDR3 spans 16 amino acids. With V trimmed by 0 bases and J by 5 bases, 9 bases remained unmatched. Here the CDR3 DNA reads TGTGCCAGCAGCGTAGGGGTGACAGGGGCAGTTACTGAAGCTTTCTTT. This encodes CASSVGVTGAVTEAFF.

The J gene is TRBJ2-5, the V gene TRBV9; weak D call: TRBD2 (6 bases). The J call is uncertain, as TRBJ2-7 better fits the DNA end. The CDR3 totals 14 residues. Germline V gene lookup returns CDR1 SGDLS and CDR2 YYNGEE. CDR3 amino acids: CASSVQAGSYEQYF. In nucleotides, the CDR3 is TGTGCCAGCAGCGTCCAGGCGGGGTCCTACGAGCAGTACTTC.

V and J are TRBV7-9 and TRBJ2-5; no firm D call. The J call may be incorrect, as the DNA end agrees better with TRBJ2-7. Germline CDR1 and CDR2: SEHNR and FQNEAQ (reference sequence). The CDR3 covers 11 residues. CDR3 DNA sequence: TGTGCCAGCGGGCAGACCTACGAGCAGTACTTC. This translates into CASGQTYEQYF.

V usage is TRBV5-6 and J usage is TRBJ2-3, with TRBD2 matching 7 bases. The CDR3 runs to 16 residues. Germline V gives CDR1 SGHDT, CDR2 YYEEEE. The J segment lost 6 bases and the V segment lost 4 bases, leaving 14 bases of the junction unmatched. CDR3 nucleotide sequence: TGTGCCAGCAGCGCGCTAGCGGACCAAAAAAGGGATACGCAGTATTTT. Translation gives CASSALADQKRDTQYF. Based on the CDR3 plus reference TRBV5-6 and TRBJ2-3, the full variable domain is DAGVTQSPTHLIKTRGQQVTLRCSPKSGHDTVSWYQQALGQGPQFIFQYYEEEERQRGNFPDRFSGHQFPNYSSELNVNALLLGDSALYLCASSALADQKRDTQYFGPGTRLTVL.

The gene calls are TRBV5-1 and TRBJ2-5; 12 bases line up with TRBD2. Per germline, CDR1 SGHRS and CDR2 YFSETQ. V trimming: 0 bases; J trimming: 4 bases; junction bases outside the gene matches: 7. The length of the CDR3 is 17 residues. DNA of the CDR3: TGCGCCAGCAGCTTGGAGGCTAGCGGGGGGGCCCCAGAGACCCAGTACTTC. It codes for CASSLEASGGAPETQYF.

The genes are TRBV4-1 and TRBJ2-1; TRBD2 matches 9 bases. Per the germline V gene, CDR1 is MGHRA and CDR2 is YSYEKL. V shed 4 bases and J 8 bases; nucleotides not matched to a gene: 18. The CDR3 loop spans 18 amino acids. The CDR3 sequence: CASSPIPRGLAGTDEQFF. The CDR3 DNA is TGCGCCAGCAGCCCTATCCCCAGGGGCCTAGCGGGGACCGATGAGCAGTTCTTC.

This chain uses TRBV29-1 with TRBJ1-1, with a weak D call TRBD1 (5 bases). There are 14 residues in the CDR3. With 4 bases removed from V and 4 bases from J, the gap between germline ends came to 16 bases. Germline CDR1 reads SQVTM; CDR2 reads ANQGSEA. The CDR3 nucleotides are TGCAGCGTTGGTGGGGGAGGGGCTAGCACTGAAGCTTTCTTT. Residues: CSVGGGGASTEAFF. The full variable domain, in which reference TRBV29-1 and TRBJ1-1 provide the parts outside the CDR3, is SAVISQKPSRDICQRGTSLTIQCQVDSQVTMMFWYRQQPGQSLTLIATANQGSEATYESGFVIDKFPISRPNLTFSTLTVSNMSPEDSSIYLCSVGGGGASTEAFFGQGTRLTVV.

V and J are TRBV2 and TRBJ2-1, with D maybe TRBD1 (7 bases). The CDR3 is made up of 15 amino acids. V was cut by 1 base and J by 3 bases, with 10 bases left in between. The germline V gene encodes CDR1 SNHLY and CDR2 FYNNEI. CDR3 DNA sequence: TGTGCCAGCAGTGAAGGCCAGGGGGGCTACAATGAGCAGTTCTTC. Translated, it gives CASSEGQGGYNEQFF.

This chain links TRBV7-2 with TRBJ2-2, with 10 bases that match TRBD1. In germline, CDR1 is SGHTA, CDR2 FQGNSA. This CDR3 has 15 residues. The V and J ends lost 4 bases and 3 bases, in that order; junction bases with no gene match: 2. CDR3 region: CASSSGTGDTGELFF. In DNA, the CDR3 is TGTGCCAGCAGCTCCGGGACAGGGGACACCGGGGAGCTGTTTTTT.

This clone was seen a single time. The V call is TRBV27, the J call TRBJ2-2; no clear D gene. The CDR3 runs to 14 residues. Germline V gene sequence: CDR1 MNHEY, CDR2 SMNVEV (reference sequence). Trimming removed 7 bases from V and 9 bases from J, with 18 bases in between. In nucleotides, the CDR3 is TGTGCCAGCACCCTTTCCACTACGGCCAGGGAGCTGTTTTTT. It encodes CASTLSTTARELFF.

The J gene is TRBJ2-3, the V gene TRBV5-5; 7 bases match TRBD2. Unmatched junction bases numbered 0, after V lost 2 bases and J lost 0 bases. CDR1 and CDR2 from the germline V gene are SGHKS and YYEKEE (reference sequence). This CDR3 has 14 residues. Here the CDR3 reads CASSFGGSTDTQYF. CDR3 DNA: TGTGCCAGCAGCTTCGGGGGGAGCACAGATACGCAGTATTTT.

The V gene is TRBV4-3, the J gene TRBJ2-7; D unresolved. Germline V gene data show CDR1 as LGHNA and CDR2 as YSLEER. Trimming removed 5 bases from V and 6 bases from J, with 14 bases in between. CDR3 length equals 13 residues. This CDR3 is CASSELGLGEQYF. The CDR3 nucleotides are TGCGCCAGCAGCGAGTTGGGCTTGGGCGAGCAGTACTTC.

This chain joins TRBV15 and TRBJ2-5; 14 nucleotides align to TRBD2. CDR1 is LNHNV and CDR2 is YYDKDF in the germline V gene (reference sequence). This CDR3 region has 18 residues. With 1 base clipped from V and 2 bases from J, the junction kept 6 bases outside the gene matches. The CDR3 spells CATSRGGTSGGPQETQYF. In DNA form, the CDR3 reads TGTGCCACCAGCAGAGGAGGGACTAGCGGGGGACCTCAAGAGACCCAGTACTTC.